This T cell receptor beta chain was observed in a study of blood T cell repertoires in COVID-19. Study as a whole: Spain, Italy and the United States supplied samples that represented acute and convalescent COVID-19.

Per the original data handling: Reference gene primer amplification gave nucleated cell count estimates. Libraries were prepared by immunoSEQ multiplex PCR; TCRdb keeps only in-frame clonotypes and omits some of them. Clone size and V and J calls were adopted from that table, with D and trimming inferred from the DNA. The table lists about 46,000 clones, more than 70% of them singletons, with 6.5% in the top ten. V was pared by 6 bases and J by 3 bases, with 7 bases of the junction left unmatched. This CDR3 contains 13 residues. The germline gives CDR1 SQVTM, CDR2 ANQGSEA. This TCR derives from a man between 60 and 75 years old with acute or convalescent COVID-19. The rearrangement joins TRBV29-1 to TRBJ1-1; 7 bases match TRBD1. Material: peripheral blood. The CDR3 region is CSVSPTGDTEAFF. The CDR3 DNA follows: TGCAGCGTGTCACCTACAGGGGACACTGAAGCTTTCTTT.